The 21 T cell receptor beta chains below were found in one sample sequenced in a study of CD8+CD57+ T cells in acquired aplastic anemia listed by TCRdb under 2018. The patients picked for sequencing were ones in whom flow cytometry had shown an expansion of CD8+CD57+ cells. TCRdb names Illumina HiSeq 2000 as the instrument used. TCR beta VDJ combination and CDR3 sequence profiling used genomic DNA as the template. TCRdb cleaned the public reads at Q25 with fastp, built clones with MiXCR and kept in-frame beta chains. Merged by CDR3 protein, the rows form single entries marked with the most common genes and DNA. The sample yields 200,000 or so distinct CDR3 sequences; less than 75% were counted once. The top ten clones comprise 58% of the sample. Input material: sorted CD4+, CD8+, or CD8+CD57+ T cells (not recorded which) from PBMCs. The receptors stem from a human donor with aplastic anemia.

The rearrangement joins TRBV19 to TRBJ1-6; 9 bases are shared with TRBD1. V trimming: 4 bases; J trimming: 12 bases; junction bases outside the gene matches: 10. There are 15 residues in the CDR3. Germline assignment: CDR1 LNHDA and CDR2 SQIVND (reference sequence). The CDR3 nucleotides read TGTGCCAGTAGTAATGCCGGGACAGGGTACTTACCCCTCCACTTT. Protein sequence: CASSNAGTGYLPLHF.

This clonotype showed up just once. The chain is built from TRBV15 and TRBJ1-2; 9 bases map to TRBD1. This CDR3 comprises 17 residues. Germline values: CDR1 LNHNV, CDR2 YYDKDF (reference sequence). J gave up 9 bases and V 2 bases, and 16 bases lay outside the gene matches. The CDR3 protein is CATSRPFPGQGPVRYTF. The CDR3 DNA follows: TGTGCCACCAGCAGACCATTTCCGGGACAGGGACCCGTACGCTACACCTTC.

In its sample, this clonotype was seen many times. This chain links TRBV19 with TRBJ2-1; no firm D call. The V gene's germline CDR1 is LNHDA and CDR2 SQIVND (reference sequence). The V and J ends lost 6 bases and 3 bases respectively, with 6 bases between them. The length of the CDR3 is 12 residues. The chain's CDR3 is CASSYSYNEQFF. CDR3 in DNA: TGTGCCAGTAGCTACAGCTACAATGAGCAGTTCTTC.

The J gene is TRBJ1-1, the V gene TRBV5-1; possible D gene TRBD1, 6 bases. This CDR3 is 14 amino acids long. V lost 5 bases to trimming and J lost 3 bases, with 14 bases between them. Germline V lookup: CDR1 SGHRS, CDR2 YFSETQ. The CDR3 DNA is TGCGCCAGCAGGTCCGGACAGACTCACACTGAAGCTTTCTTT. Translated: CASRSGQTHTEAFF.

A note on this clonotype: One junction end does not reproduce the germline sequence, and a read error may be involved. The V gene is TRBV15, the J gene TRBJ2-7; the D is unclear. Germline loops: CDR1 LNHNV, CDR2 YYDKDF (reference sequence). This CDR3 contains 12 residues. The CDR3 nucleotides are TGTGTCACCAGCAGAGAGGCCTACGAGCAGTACTTC. Translation gives CVTSREAYEQYF.

This clonotype has a handful of counts. The chain recombines TRBV10-3 with TRBJ2-5; 7 bases agree with TRBD1. The V gene end was trimmed by 11 bases and the J gene end by 5 bases; junction bases not matched to a gene: 8. Germline CDR1 reads ENHRY; CDR2 reads SYGVKD. The CDR3 consists of 12 residues. This CDR3 is CASGTADETQYF. The CDR3 DNA sequence: TGTGCCTCAGGGACAGCCGACGAGACCCAGTACTTC.

This clonotype turned up a few times. The chain links TRBV7-6 to TRBJ2-7, with D maybe TRBD2 (6 bases). This CDR3 is 14 amino acids long. V was pared by 1 base and J by 2 bases, with 9 bases between. Germline assignment: CDR1 SGHVS and CDR2 FNYEAQ. CDR3 sequence (DNA): TGTGCCAGCAGCTTAGGGGGGGACGCCTACGAGCAGTACTTC. It translates to CASSLGGDAYEQYF.

J is TRBJ1-6 and V is TRBV20-1, with a weak D call TRBD1 (5 bases). The germline V and J ends were trimmed by 6 bases and 3 bases, with 15 bases remaining between them. Germline CDR1 DFQATT, CDR2 SNEGSKA (reference sequence). The CDR3 totals 15 residues. The CDR3 region is CSAPETGGYNSPLHF. CDR3 nucleotides: TGCAGTGCGCCGGAAACAGGCGGCTATAATTCACCCCTCCACTTT.

The rearrangement joins TRBV19 to TRBJ2-7; 9 nucleotides line up with TRBD1. Germline values: CDR1 LNHDA, CDR2 SQIVND (reference sequence). Trimming removed 4 bases from V and 6 bases from J; junction bases left unmatched: 7. The length of the CDR3 is 14 residues. As DNA, the CDR3 is TGTGCCAGTAGTAACAAATGGACAGGGGTCGAGCAGTACTTC. Residues: CASSNKWTGVEQYF. Complete variable domain (other parts from reference TRBV19 and TRBJ2-7): DGGITQSPKYLFRKEGQNVTLSCEQNLNHDAMYWYRQDPGQGLRLIYYSQIVNDFQKGDIAEGYSVSREKKESFPLTVTSAQKNPTAFYLCASSNKWTGVEQYFGPGTRLTVT.

This clonotype was detected a few times. The V gene is TRBV25-1, the J gene TRBJ2-1, with 7 bases lining up with TRBD1. CDR1 and CDR2 from the germline V gene are MGHDK and SYGVNS. Losses at the gene ends were 2 bases for V and 1 base for J; bases not matched to a gene: 2. The CDR3 extends over 15 amino acids. CDR3 sequence (DNA): TGTGCCAGCAGTGAACGACAGGGATCCTACAATGAGCAGTTCTTC. This encodes CASSERQGSYNEQFF.

The rearrangement joins TRBV10-1 to TRBJ2-3, with D possibly matching TRBD1 (6 bases). The CDR3 sequence is 14 residues long. CDR1 is WNHNN and CDR2 is SYGVQD in the germline V gene (reference sequence). Trimming shortened V by 1 base and J by 4 bases, and 9 bases separated the two germline ends. The DNA for the CDR3 is TGCGCCAGCAGTGAGTGGCCAGGGGCAGATACGCAGTATTTT. Translation gives CASSEWPGADTQYF.

This rearrangement joins TRBV20-1 to TRBJ2-7; either TRBD1 or TRBD2 may supply D (5 bases each). CDR3 length: 14 residues. Germline-derived CDR1 and CDR2 are DFQATT and SNEGSKA (reference sequence). Trimming took 3 bases from V and 4 from J, leaving 16 bases between them. The DNA of the CDR3 is TGCAGTGCTAGCGGGGCCATTGGACTGTACGAGCAGTACTTC. Translating gives CSASGAIGLYEQYF.

A word on this clonotype: One end of the junction is discordant with germline, which a read error may explain. The V call is TRBV24-1, the J call TRBJ2-1, with a possible D match to TRBD1 (7 bases). The CDR3 spans 14 residues. CDR1 KGHDR and CDR2 SFDVKD come from the germline V gene. The CDR3 reads CASSPQGRNNEQFF. CDR3 nucleotide sequence: TGCGCCAGCAGTCCACAGGGGAGGAATAATGAGCAGTTCTTC.

The chain combines TRBV5-4 with TRBJ1-6; no definite D call. Germline V gene sequence: CDR1 SGHNT, CDR2 YYREEE (reference sequence). Trimming removed 0 bases at V and 6 bases at J, with 7 bases between. The CDR3 length is 14 residues. The CDR3 region has the DNA TGTGCCAGCAGCTTGGAGGGAGGTAATTCACCCCTCCACTTT. Its protein product is CASSLEGGNSPLHF. Variable domain in full (rest from reference TRBV5-4 and TRBJ1-6): ETGVTQSPTHLIKTRGQQVTLRCSSQSGHNTVSWYQQALGQGPQFIFQYYREEENGRGNFPPRFSGLQFPNYSSELNVNALELDDSALYLCASSLEGGNSPLHFGNGTRLTVT.

This clonotype was seen at least ten times. The chain links TRBV7-3 to TRBJ2-2; no clear D gene. There are 14 residues in the CDR3. Germline V lookup: CDR1 SGHTA, CDR2 FQGTGA. V gave up 5 bases and J gave up 1 base, with 8 bases separating them. This chain's CDR3 is CASSVDVNTGELFF. The CDR3 DNA reads TGTGCCAGCAGCGTGGACGTGAACACCGGGGAGCTGTTTTTT.

This clonotype was seen once. The chain has TRBV20-1 and TRBJ1-1, with D perhaps TRBD1 (5 bases). Trimming took off 5 bases at V and 3 bases at J, with 19 bases between the two ends. Germline lookup yields CDR1 DFQATT and CDR2 SNEGSKA (reference sequence). This CDR3 contains 15 residues. CDR3 loop: CSAPRWGAVDTEAFF. CDR3 sequence (DNA): TGCAGTGCTCCACGGTGGGGCGCCGTGGACACTGAAGCTTTCTTT.

V usage is TRBV29-1 and J usage is TRBJ1-2; 10 bases match TRBD1. J was trimmed by 10 bases and V by 6 bases; bases with no gene match: 2. The germline gives CDR1 SQVTM, CDR2 ANQGSEA. The CDR3 has 10 amino acids. CDR3 in DNA: TGCAGCGTGGGACAGGGGTTCTACACCTTC. This codes for CSVGQGFYTF.

The chain employs TRBV15 and TRBJ2-7, with 7 bases fitting TRBD1. The ends lost 1 base at V and 1 base at J; junction bases unmatched: 1. This CDR3 spans 14 amino acids. Germline-derived CDR1 and CDR2 are LNHNV and YYDKDF (reference sequence). The CDR3 nucleotides read TGTGCCACCAGCAGAGGGACAGGATCCTACGAGCAGTACTTC. Translating it yields CATSRGTGSYEQYF.

This clonotype was found many times. This rearrangement joins TRBV12-5 to TRBJ2-7, with D maybe TRBD1 (6 bases). Looked up from germline, CDR1 is LGHNT and CDR2 is FRNRAP. With 4 bases removed from V and 0 bases from J, the gap between germline ends came to 10 bases. CDR3 length: 14 residues. The CDR3 DNA is TGTGCTAGTGGTTGGGACACCTACTCCTACGAGCAGTACTTC. As protein: CASGWDTYSYEQYF.

This clonotype came up many times. The chain uses TRBV6-5 and TRBJ2-7; 9 nucleotides agree with TRBD1. Looked up from germline, CDR1 is MNHEY and CDR2 is SVGAGI. The CDR3 extends over 14 amino acids. Trimming at V came to 2 bases and at J to 3 bases, leaving 2 bases not matched to a gene. CDR3 bases: TGTGCCAGCAGTTACGGGACAGGGATCTACGAGCAGTACTTC. This translates into CASSYGTGIYEQYF.

The rearrangement links TRBV5-1 to TRBJ2-1, with 8 bases that match TRBD1. J lost 8 bases, V lost 3 bases, and 10 bases had no gene match. The CDR3 runs 15 residues. Germline V CDR1 and CDR2: SGHRS, YFSETQ. The CDR3 loop reads CASSWAGGVGDEQFF. The CDR3 bases are TGCGCCAGCAGCTGGGCAGGGGGCGTTGGGGATGAGCAGTTCTTC.